This TCR beta chain originates from a study of naive and memory T cell subsets. RNA was extracted from 2.5 ml of whole blood of healthy adults. The library had UMIs added by 3' ligation of an oligonucleotide to TCR cDNA. This clonotype was seen repeatedly, ten times or more. Reverse transcription of blood and skin TCR RNA was primed at alpha and beta constant regions. TCRdb reprocessed the 5' RACE reads via MiXCR and lists one record per CDR3 protein. This sample has tens of thousands of distinct CDR3 sequences; approximately 3.9% occur once, and the top ten carry 7% to 10%. The CDR3 runs 15 residues. The germline CDR1 and CDR2 sequences are SGHAT and FQNNGV. Trimming shortened V by 5 bases and J by 7 bases, and 17 bases separated the two germline ends.

The source of this sequence is a male donor in good health. This rearrangement joins TRBV11-2 to TRBJ2-2; D might be TRBD1 or TRBD2, each matching 6 bases. For the CDR3, the DNA is TGTGCCAGCAGCCCCATGGGGGGCCGTAGCGGGGAGCTGTTTTTT. Protein: CASSPMGGRSGELFF.